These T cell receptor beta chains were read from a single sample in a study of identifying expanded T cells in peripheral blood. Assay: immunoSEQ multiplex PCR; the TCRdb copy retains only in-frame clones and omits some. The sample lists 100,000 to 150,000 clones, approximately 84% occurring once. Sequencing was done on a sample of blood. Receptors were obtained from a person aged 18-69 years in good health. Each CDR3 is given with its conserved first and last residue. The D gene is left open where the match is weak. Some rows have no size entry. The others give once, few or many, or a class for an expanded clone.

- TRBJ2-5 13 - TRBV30 CACSTWRRETQYF TGTGCCTGTTCTACGTGGAGACGGGAGACCCAGTACTTC
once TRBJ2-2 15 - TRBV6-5 CASSPDRSNTGELFF TGTGCCAGCAGCCCCGACAGATCGAACACCGGGGAGCTGTTTTTT
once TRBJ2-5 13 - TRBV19 CASSPPAAGTQYF TGTGCCAGTAGTCCTCCGGCCGCGGGGACCCAGTACTTC
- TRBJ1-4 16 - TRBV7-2 CASSSEPWRAGEKLFF TGTGCCAGCAGCTCCGAACCATGGAGGGCGGGTGAAAAACTGTTTTTT
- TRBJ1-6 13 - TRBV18 CASSPSEGSPLHF TGTGCCAGCTCACCTTCGGAGGGTTCACCCCTCCACTTT
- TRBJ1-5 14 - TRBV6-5 CASSFGDGNQPQHF TGTGCCAGCAGTTTCGGCGATGGCAATCAGCCCCAGCATTTT
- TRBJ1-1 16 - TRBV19 CASSIIGRGENTEAFF TGTGCCAGTAGTATAATCGGCAGGGGCGAGAACACTGAAGCTTTCTTT
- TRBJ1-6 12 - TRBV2 CASTVYNSPLHF TGTGCCAGCACTGTCTATAATTCACCCCTCCACTTT
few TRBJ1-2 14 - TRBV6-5 CASRSDRWGYGYTF TGTGCCAGCAGATCAGACAGGTGGGGATATGGCTACACCTTC
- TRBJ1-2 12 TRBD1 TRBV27 CASRDPGQGYTF TGTGCCAGCAGAGATCCGGGACAGGGCTACACCTTC
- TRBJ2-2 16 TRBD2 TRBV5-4 CASSRGTSGNNGELFF TGTGCCAGCAGCCGCGGGACTAGCGGAAACAACGGGGAGCTGTTTTTT
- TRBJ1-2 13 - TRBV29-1 CSVVAGSAYGYTF TGCAGCGTTGTAGCGGGATCCGCCTATGGCTACACCTTC
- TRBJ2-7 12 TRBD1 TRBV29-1 CSVRAGGYEQYF TGCAGCGTGCGGGCAGGGGGCTACGAGCAGTACTTC
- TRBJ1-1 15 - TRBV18 CASSPLGGLNTEAFF TGTGCCAGCTCACCACTGGGGGGGCTGAACACTGAAGCTTTCTTT
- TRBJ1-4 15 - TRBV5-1 CASSLAPTTNEKLFF TGCGCCAGCAGCTTGGCCCCTACAACTAATGAAAAACTGTTTTTT
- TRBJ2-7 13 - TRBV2 CASSLRDIYEQYF TGTGCCAGCAGCCTCCGGGACATCTACGAGCAGTACTTC
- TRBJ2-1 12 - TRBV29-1 CSLYDGYNEQFF TGCAGCTTATACGACGGGTACAATGAGCAGTTCTTC
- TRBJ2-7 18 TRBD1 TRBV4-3 CASSPNNPRDRDSYEQYF TGCGCCAGCAGCCCGAACAACCCCCGGGACAGGGATTCCTACGAGCAGTACTTC
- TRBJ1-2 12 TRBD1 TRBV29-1 CSVPQGSGGYTF TGCAGCGTCCCACAGGGGAGTGGTGGCTACACCTTC
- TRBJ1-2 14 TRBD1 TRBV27 CASRWTGSVYGYTF TGTGCCAGCAGATGGACAGGGAGTGTCTATGGCTACACCTTC
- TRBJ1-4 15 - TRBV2 CASRRQVSTNEKLFF TGTGCCAGCAGAAGACAGGTCTCCACTAATGAAAAACTGTTTTTT
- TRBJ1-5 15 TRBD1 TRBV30 CAWSGTLTGNQPQHF TGTGCCTGGAGTGGGACCCTGACAGGGAATCAGCCCCAGCATTTT
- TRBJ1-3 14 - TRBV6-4 CASRGDTAGNTIYF TGTGCCAGCAGAGGGGACACTGCTGGAAACACCATATATTTT
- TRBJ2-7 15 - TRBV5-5 CASSSSPGPTYEQYF TGTGCCAGCAGCTCCTCGCCGGGACCCACCTACGAGCAGTACTTC
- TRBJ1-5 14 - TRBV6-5 CASSSGIGAQPQHF TGTGCCAGCAGTTCAGGGATAGGGGCCCAGCCCCAGCATTTT
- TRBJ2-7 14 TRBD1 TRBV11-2 CASSQRQGAYEQYF TGTGCCAGCAGCCAGAGACAGGGTGCCTACGAGCAGTACTTC
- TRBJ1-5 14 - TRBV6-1 CASIQARGNQPQHF TGTGCCAGCATCCAGGCCCGGGGCAATCAGCCCCAGCATTTT
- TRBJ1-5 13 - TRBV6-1 CASSAGLGQPQHF TGTGCCAGCAGTGCGGGGTTGGGTCAGCCCCAGCATTTT
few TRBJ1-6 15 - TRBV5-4 CASSLGAWENSPLHF TGTGCCAGCAGCTTGGGTGCTTGGGAGAATTCACCCCTCCACTTT
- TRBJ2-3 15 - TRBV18 CASSPVVQWEDTQYF TGTGCCAGCTCACCGGTAGTTCAGTGGGAAGATACGCAGTATTTT
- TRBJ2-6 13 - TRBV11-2 CASTPRWANVLTF TGTGCCAGCACCCCACGGTGGGCCAACGTCCTGACTTTC
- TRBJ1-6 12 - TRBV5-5 CASSLGDPPLHF TGTGCCAGCAGCCTAGGGGATCCACCCCTCCACTTT
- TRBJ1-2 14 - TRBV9 CASSVVAGAGGYTF TGTGCCAGCAGCGTAGTGGCGGGGGCAGGGGGCTACACCTTC
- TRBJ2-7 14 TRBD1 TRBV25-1 CASSEYRQGTVEYF TGTGCCAGCAGTGAGTACCGACAGGGAACGGTGGAGTACTTC
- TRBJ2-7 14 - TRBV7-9 CASSDGDRAYEQYF TGTGCCAGCAGCGACGGGGACCGTGCCTACGAGCAGTACTTC
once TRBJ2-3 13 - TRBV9 CASSVWGSDTQYF TGTGCCAGCAGCGTATGGGGTTCAGATACGCAGTATTTT
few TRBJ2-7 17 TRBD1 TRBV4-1 CASSQVMTRGTGDEQYF TGCGCCAGCAGCCAAGTGATGACCCGCGGGACAGGGGACGAGCAGTACTTC
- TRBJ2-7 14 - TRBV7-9 CASSATGTSYEQYF TGTGCCAGCAGCGCGACCGGGACCTCCTACGAGCAGTACTTC
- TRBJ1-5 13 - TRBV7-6 CASSSATGQPQHF TGTGCCAGCAGCTCAGCTACGGGTCAGCCCCAGCATTTT
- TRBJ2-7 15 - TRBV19 CASSIDRGQGYEQYF TGTGCCAGTAGTATAGATAGGGGACAAGGCTACGAGCAGTACTTC
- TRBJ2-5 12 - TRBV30 CASWDWEETQYF TGTGCCTCCTGGGACTGGGAAGAGACCCAGTACTTC
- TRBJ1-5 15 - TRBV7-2 CASSLAGTHNQPQHF TGTGCCAGCAGCTTAGCTGGGACCCACAATCAGCCCCAGCATTTT
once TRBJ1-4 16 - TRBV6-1 CASSESVGGRGEKLFF TGTGCCAGCAGTGAATCTGTAGGGGGTAGGGGGGAAAAACTGTTTTTT
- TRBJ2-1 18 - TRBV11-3 CASSSPFGGGPPYNEQFF TGTGCCAGCAGCTCCCCCTTTGGGGGGGGGCCCCCCTACAATGAGCAGTTCTTC
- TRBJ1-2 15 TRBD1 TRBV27 CASSGGTGVGYGYTF TGTGCCAGCTCCGGTGGGACAGGGGTTGGGTATGGCTACACCTTC
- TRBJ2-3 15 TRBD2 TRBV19 CASSSTSDEKDTQYF TGTGCCAGTAGTAGCACTAGCGATGAGAAAGATACGCAGTATTTT
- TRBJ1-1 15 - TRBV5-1 CASLADLGPNTEAFF TGCGCCAGCCTGGCCGATCTGGGCCCGAACACTGAAGCTTTCTTT